This section outlines one T cell receptor beta chain sequence together with its context. A distinct unique molecular identifier was carried by each TCR cDNA molecule. TCRdb used MiXCR to reprocess the 5' RACE reads, holding one entry per CDR3 protein. The sample consists of over 75,000 distinct CDR3 sequences, roughly a fifth of them appearing once. V was shortened by 3 bases and J by 1 base, with 3 bases between the two germline ends. CDR1 is DFQATT and CDR2 is SNEGSKA in the germline V gene (reference sequence). This CDR3 has 12 amino acids. This sample was included in a study of spatial heterogeneity in lung cancer. Background on the study: Beta-chain sequences consistently outnumbered alpha-chain sequences in detection.

The time point is: sample taken at primary tumor resection. Tumor, nontumor lung or frozen PBMC supplied whole RNA that was sequenced unsorted. Donors were about 70 untreated early-stage non-small cell lung cancer patients. This chain connects TRBV20-1 to TRBJ2-2; D not certain. Here the sequenced sample was PBMCs, taken at surgery. The TCR originated in a male donor with early-stage non-small cell lung cancer. The CDR3 region has the DNA TGCAGTGCTAGGGGGAACACCGGGGAGCTGTTTTTT. This translates into CSARGNTGELFF.